This T cell receptor (beta chain) emerged from a study of blood T cell repertoires in COVID-19. Study background: From T cells, B-cell-depleted T cells, or PBMCs came the material, which was cDNA or gDNA.

Method: immunoSEQ multiplex PCR; TCRdb's copy keeps in-frame clones and lacks some. The table lists about 310,000 clones, about 88% of them singletons, with 9.5% in the top ten. Concerning this clone: Other DNA variants within this sample encode the same CDR3.

There are 14 residues in the CDR3. Germline-derived CDR1 and CDR2 are SGHRS and YFSETQ. V was cut by 0 bases and J by 1 base, with 4 bases left in between. Living in about two dozen US areas, the participants were between roughly 18 and 95 years of age. Grouping used clinical history reported by participants in a survey and questionnaire. What the recovered Cohort 3 donors had was two negative PCRs, clearance, or symptom resolution. Input material: PBMCs or T cells enriched from blood (not recorded which). This receptor was obtained from a middle-aged woman who had recovered from COVID-19. This chain uses TRBV5-1 with TRBJ2-2; D ambiguous. CDR3 sequence: CASSLGLNTGELFF. The CDR3 nucleotides read TGCGCCAGCAGCTTGGGTCTGAACACCGGGGAGCTGTTTTTT.